The 29 T cell receptor beta chains below were found in one sample sequenced in a study of T cells after yellow fever vaccination. TCRdb called the 5' RACE reads again in MiXCR, with one record for every CDR3 protein. The data contain a few hundred thousand distinct CDR3 sequences, less than 8.5% of them singletons. Sequenced here: CD4+ T cells sorted from PBMCs, sampled 15 days after the yellow fever booster vaccination. The origin of the receptors is a man aged 25-45 years who received the YFV17D yellow fever vaccine.

This clonotype was seen at least ten times. The rearrangement links TRBV7-3 to TRBJ2-3; D not resolved. The V end was cut by 5 bases, the J end by 4 bases, with 19 bases between. The CDR3 loop spans 16 amino acids. CDR1 SGHTA and CDR2 FQGTGA come from the germline V gene. CDR3 amino acids: CASSPWASQGSDTQYF. CDR3 nucleotide sequence: TGTGCCAGCAGCCCTTGGGCCTCACAAGGCTCAGATACGCAGTATTTT.

This clonotype was seen a few times. V is TRBV4-3 and J is TRBJ2-7; tentatively, D is TRBD1 (5 bases). This CDR3 spans 14 amino acids. Germline assignment: CDR1 LGHNA and CDR2 YSLEER. V was cut by 1 base and J by 4 bases, with 11 bases left in between. CDR3 sequence (DNA): TGCGCCAGCAGCCAAGGGGCAGGGTCGTACGAGCAGTACTTC. Translation: CASSQGAGSYEQYF.

This clonotype was counted many times. This rearrangement joins TRBV2 to TRBJ2-3; the D is unclear. This CDR3 has 13 residues. CDR1 is SNHLY, CDR2 FYNNEI, per germline. Deletions cut 2 bases from V and 0 bases from J, with 3 bases between. CDR3 in DNA: TGTGCCAGCAGTGAACGTAGCACAGATACGCAGTATTTT. Translated: CASSERSTDTQYF.

In this sample, this clonotype turned up a few times. The V gene is TRBV10-3, the J gene TRBJ2-2, with D perhaps TRBD1 or TRBD2 (5 bases each). Germline loops: CDR1 ENHRY, CDR2 SYGVKD. This CDR3 is built from 14 residues. V lost 6 bases and J 3 bases, leaving 11 bases between the germline ends. The CDR3 region is CAIRSGTDTGELFF. For the CDR3, the DNA is TGTGCCATCAGGTCCGGGACGGACACCGGGGAGCTGTTTTTT.

Ten or more counts support this clonotype. This chain connects TRBV12-3 or TRBV12-4 to TRBJ2-5, with 7 bases lining up with TRBD1. J gave up 4 bases and V 3 bases, and 2 bases lay outside the gene matches. The CDR3 runs 13 residues. CDR3 sequence (DNA): TGTGCCAGCAGTTTCCAGGGGGTAGAGACCCAGTACTTC. Protein sequence: CASSFQGVETQYF.

This clonotype came up many times. The chain uses TRBV20-1 and TRBJ1-6, with no clear D. CDR3 size: 15 residues. Trimming removed 6 bases at V and 0 bases at J, with 12 bases between. CDR1 and CDR2 (germline): DFQATT, SNEGSKA (reference sequence). CDR3 nucleotide sequence: TGCAGTGCCACATGGCGTAGCTCCTATAATTCACCCCTCCACTTT. It yields the protein CSATWRSSYNSPLHF.

The chain combines TRBV10-3 with TRBJ1-2; maybe TRBD1 (5 bases). The CDR3 contains 13 residues. Germline V CDR1 and CDR2: ENHRY, SYGVKD. V lost 6 bases and J 0 bases, leaving 8 bases between the germline ends. CDR3 protein: CAIRGPTNYGYTF. The CDR3 nucleotides are TGTGCCATCAGGGGGCCTACTAACTATGGCTACACCTTC.

A single count supports this clonotype. J is TRBJ1-5 and V is TRBV13; D not certain. The germline V gene has CDR1 PRHDT and CDR2 FYEKMQ (reference sequence). Trimming removed 0 bases from V and 3 bases from J, with 6 bases in between. The CDR3 has 14 residues. CDR3 amino acids: CASSLGPNNQPQHF. In DNA form, the CDR3 reads TGTGCCAGCAGCTTAGGCCCGAACAATCAGCCCCAGCATTTT.

This clonotype showed up many times. The rearrangement joins TRBV7-2 to TRBJ1-1, with D possibly TRBD1 on 5 matching bases. The germline V gene encodes CDR1 SGHTA and CDR2 FQGNSA. Trimming pared 2 bases from V and 4 bases from J, leaving 11 bases between. There are 14 residues in the CDR3. The CDR3 DNA reads as TGTGCCAGCAGCTTACTGGAGGGGTCCACTGAAGCTTTCTTT. Its translation: CASSLLEGSTEAFF. Full variable domain (remainder filled in from reference TRBV7-2 and TRBJ1-1): GAGVSQSPSNKVTEKGKDVELRCDPISGHTALYWYRQSLGQGLEFLIYFQGNSAPDKSGLPSDRFSAERTGGSVSTLTIQRTQQEDSAVYLCASSLLEGSTEAFFGQGTRLTVV.

This clonotype was seen only a few times. The CDR3 protein is CASSILTGGRGNQPQHF. In DNA, the CDR3 is TGTGCCAGTAGTATACTGACAGGGGGCAGGGGCAATCAGCCCCAGCATTTT. This rearrangement joins TRBV19 to TRBJ1-5, with TRBD1 matching 10 bases. Looked up from germline, CDR1 is LNHDA and CDR2 is SQIVND (reference sequence). The CDR3 loop spans 17 amino acids. V gave up 2 bases and J gave up 2 bases; unmatched junction bases: 6.

Only a few counts were recorded for this clonotype. The gene calls are TRBV6-4 and TRBJ1-5; D gene uncertain. This CDR3 has 13 residues. Trimming cost V 5 bases and J 7 bases, with 12 bases left between them. Germline lookup yields CDR1 MRHNA and CDR2 SNTAGT. CDR3 DNA: TGTGCCAGCAGTAGAGACACGAGACAGCCCCAGCATTTT. Encoded protein: CASSRDTRQPQHF.

This clonotype was observed a handful of times. This sequence may be a read error, since a much larger clone differs from it by one base. This chain connects TRBV5-1 to TRBJ2-1; 16 nucleotides match TRBD2. The CDR3 spans 17 residues. CDR1 SGHRS and CDR2 YFSETQ come from the germline V gene. The V and J ends lost 4 bases and 5 bases, in that order; junction bases with no gene match: 6. The CDR3 region is CASSALGTSGRDNEQFF. CDR3 bases: TGCGCCAGCAGCGCTCTGGGGACTAGCGGGAGGGACAATGAGCAGTTCTTC.

This clonotype has more than one count but fewer than ten. The chain has TRBV20-1 and TRBJ2-1, with 9 bases fitting TRBD2. Trimming removed 3 bases from V and 1 base from J; junction bases left unmatched: 4. Germline loops: CDR1 DFQATT, CDR2 SNEGSKA (reference sequence). The CDR3 consists of 15 residues. The CDR3 DNA reads as TGCAGTGCTAGGTCTGCGGGAGGGTCCTACAATGAGCAGTTCTTC. It specifies CSARSAGGSYNEQFF.

V usage is TRBV12-3 or TRBV12-4 and J usage is TRBJ2-1, with a possible D match to TRBD2 (6 bases). This CDR3 spans 15 amino acids. V was clipped by 5 bases and J by 4 bases, with 15 bases between them. The CDR3 reads CASSVGVAAYNEQFF. Here the CDR3 DNA reads TGTGCCAGCAGTGTCGGGGTAGCGGCTTACAATGAGCAGTTCTTC.

At least ten counts were recorded for this clonotype. J is TRBJ1-6 and V is TRBV25-1, with a tentative D call TRBD1 (5 bases). V shed 3 bases and J shed 8 bases, with 8 bases lying between them. The CDR3 consists of 13 residues. CDR1 MGHDK and CDR2 SYGVNS come from the germline V gene. This CDR3 is CASSDGGYSPLHF. As DNA, the CDR3 is TGTGCCAGCAGTGACGGGGGGTATTCACCCCTCCACTTT.

The genes are TRBV5-1 and TRBJ2-1; 7 bases map to TRBD1. Germline values: CDR1 SGHRS, CDR2 YFSETQ. This CDR3 has 13 amino acids. The junction had 5 bases not matched to a gene; V was cut back by 4 bases and J by 7 bases. The CDR3 here is CASSPGTVNEQFF. The CDR3 DNA is TGCGCCAGCAGCCCCGGGACAGTAAATGAGCAGTTCTTC.

The table lists this clonotype with a count of one. This chain uses TRBV28 with TRBJ2-7; 8 bases are a match to TRBD1. CDR1 is MDHEN and CDR2 is SYDVKM in the germline V gene. The CDR3 length is 15 residues. V gave up 5 bases and J gave up 4 bases; unmatched junction bases: 10. The CDR3 reads CASSPSDRDLYEQYF. In nucleotides, the CDR3 is TGTGCCAGCAGTCCATCGGACAGGGACCTTTACGAGCAGTACTTC. The full variable domain, completed using reference TRBV28 and TRBJ2-7, is DVKVTQSSRYLVKRTGEKVFLECVQDMDHENMFWYRQDPGLGLRLIYFSYDVKMKEKGDIPEGYSVSREKKERFSLILESASTNQTSMYLCASSPSDRDLYEQYFGPGTRLTVT.

This clonotype was detected only a few times. The chain has TRBV5-4 and TRBJ1-1; D remains unclear. Germline assignment: CDR1 SGHNT and CDR2 YYREEE (reference sequence). The CDR3 covers 14 residues. Trimming pared 0 bases from V and 3 bases from J, leaving 9 bases between. The CDR3 sequence is CASSLEIMDTEAFF. CDR3 coding DNA: TGTGCCAGCAGCTTGGAAATTATGGACACTGAAGCTTTCTTT.

In its sample, this clonotype was seen a few times. The chain carries TRBV6-2 or TRBV6-3 and TRBJ1-5; D is unclear. Germline V lookup: CDR1 MNHEY, CDR2 SVGEGT. Trimming pared 5 bases from V and 4 bases from J, leaving 9 bases between. CDR3 length equals 13 residues. The CDR3 DNA follows: TGTGCCAGCAGTGGAGACGGAAATCAGCCCCAGCATTTT. Amino acid sequence: CASSGDGNQPQHF.

This clonotype has only a few counts. The chain has TRBV12-3 or TRBV12-4 and TRBJ2-7, with 7 bases lining up with TRBD1. CDR3 length equals 14 residues. The junction had 7 bases not matched to a gene; V was cut back by 1 base and J by 7 bases. CDR3 loop: CASSLGTGVGEQYF. CDR3 nucleotide sequence: TGTGCCAGCAGTTTAGGCACAGGGGTGGGGGAGCAGTACTTC.

This clonotype was recorded at least ten times. The chain carries TRBV5-6 and TRBJ2-3, with D uncertain. CDR1 SGHDT and CDR2 YYEEEE come from the germline V gene. This CDR3 region has 16 residues. With 4 bases removed from V and 4 bases from J, the gap between germline ends came to 19 bases. CDR3 sequence: CASSPLPPWPPDTQYF. Written as DNA, the CDR3 is TGTGCCAGCAGCCCACTCCCGCCATGGCCCCCAGATACGCAGTATTTT.

This clonotype was picked up many times. The CDR3 region has the DNA TGTGCCAGCAGCCCAAGGGGGACAGGGATGCTCGAGGGCACAGATACGCAGTATTTT. The encoded protein is CASSPRGTGMLEGTDTQYF. This sequence joins TRBV7-3 and TRBJ2-3; 9 bases are a match to TRBD1. The CDR3 totals 19 residues. J gave up 1 base and V 5 bases, and 16 bases lay outside the gene matches. Germline CDR1 reads SGHTA; CDR2 reads FQGTGA. Supplemented by reference TRBV7-3 and TRBJ2-3, the full variable domain reads GAGVSQTPSNKVTEKGKYVELRCDPISGHTALYWYRQSLGQGPEFLIYFQGTGAADDSGLPNDRFFAVRPEGSVSTLKIQRTERGDSAVYLCASSPRGTGMLEGTDTQYFGPGTRLTVL.

The table lists this clonotype with many counts. The J gene is TRBJ2-1, the V gene TRBV20-1, with 9 bases matching TRBD2. This CDR3 comprises 15 residues. In germline, CDR1 is DFQATT, CDR2 SNEGSKA (reference sequence). J was trimmed by 7 bases and V by 5 bases; bases with no gene match: 12. As DNA, the CDR3 is TGCAGTGCTCCGAGGGGTAGCGGGAGTGGTAATGAGCAGTTCTTC. The encoded protein is CSAPRGSGSGNEQFF.

This clonotype was detected ten times or more. V usage is TRBV12-3 or TRBV12-4 and J usage is TRBJ2-3, with 8 bases fitting TRBD2. V shed 6 bases and J 0 bases; nucleotides not matched to a gene: 2. This CDR3 has 14 amino acids. The CDR3 DNA sequence: TGTGCCAGCAGCGCTAGCGGGAGCACAGATACGCAGTATTTT. Amino acids: CASSASGSTDTQYF.

Many counts were recorded for this clonotype. The V call is TRBV6-1, the J call TRBJ1-6; no clear D. Germline CDR1 reads MNHNS; CDR2 reads SASEGT. Deletions cut 2 bases from V and 9 bases from J, with 11 bases between. The CDR3 totals 14 residues. CDR3 protein: CASSESGGVSPLHF. DNA of the CDR3: TGTGCCAGCAGTGAATCAGGCGGGGTTTCACCCCTCCACTTT.

This clonotype was seen many times. The rearrangement joins TRBV5-1 to TRBJ2-1; the match to TRBD1 covers 10 bases. The CDR3 is 14 amino acids. CDR1 is SGHRS and CDR2 is YFSETQ in the germline V gene. V was pared by 4 bases and J by 8 bases, with 6 bases of the junction left unmatched. The CDR3 DNA follows: TGCGCCAGCAGCGAAACCGGGACAGGGGATGAGCAGTTCTTC. Amino acids: CASSETGTGDEQFF.

The chain links TRBV4-2 to TRBJ2-5; D not resolved. CDR1 and CDR2 from the germline V gene are LGHNA and YNFKEQ. V lost 6 bases to trimming and J lost 6 bases, with 5 bases between them. This CDR3 is built from 10 residues. The CDR3 DNA reads TGTGCCAGCAGTCTGCAGACCCAGTACTTC. Translating gives CASSLQTQYF.

This chain joins TRBV7-2 and TRBJ2-3; TRBD2 agrees at 8 bases. The CDR3 consists of 13 residues. The V and J ends lost 5 bases and 7 bases, in that order; junction bases with no gene match: 5. The germline V gene encodes CDR1 SGHTA and CDR2 FQGNSA. CDR3 protein: CASSPGLVNTQYF. In DNA form, the CDR3 reads TGTGCCAGCAGCCCGGGACTAGTGAATACGCAGTATTTT.

This clonotype was counted ten times or more. The CDR3 spells CASTLGPEKLFF. The CDR3 DNA is TGTGCCAGCACCCTTGGCCCTGAAAAACTGTTTTTT. This chain joins TRBV6-5 and TRBJ1-4; D is undetermined. Between the trimmed V and J ends, which lost 7 bases and 7 bases, there was a span of 10 bases. This CDR3 has 12 amino acids. CDR1 and CDR2 (germline): MNHEY, SVGAGI.